This T cell receptor (beta chain) was captured in a study of T cell responses to AZD1222 COVID-19 vaccine. Study conclusions and caveats: In all cases, repertoires were sampled only after the peak T cell response.

The germline gives CDR1 SGHRS, CDR2 YFSETQ. The CDR3 is 13 residues long. V shed 3 bases and J 10 bases; nucleotides not matched to a gene: 3. The protocol was immunoSEQ multiplex PCR, while the TCRdb copy is restricted to in-frame clones and leaves out a portion. The sample holds 110,000 or so clones, approximately 90% seen once. Worth noting for this clone: What it recognizes is unknown.

The chain has TRBV5-1 and TRBJ2-1; 11 positions match TRBD2. Sample: peripheral blood, taken 28 days after the second AZD1222 dose. The TCR comes from an adult who received the AZD1222 COVID-19 vaccine. The chain's CDR3 is CASSSRTSGEQFF. The CDR3 DNA reads TGCGCCAGCAGCTCAAGGACTAGCGGGGAGCAGTTCTTC.